The 20 T cell receptor beta chains given below trace back to one sample, sequenced in a study of blood T cell repertoires in COVID-19. Profiling relied on immunoSEQ multiplex PCR, and the TCRdb table lists in-frame clones only, not all of them. Of some 370,000 clones detected, around 89% appear once; the ten largest clones hold around 6.3%. The sequenced sample was peripheral blood. The origin of the receptors is a man aged 18 to 29 with active or convalescent COVID-19.

The rearrangement uses TRBV9 and TRBJ2-3; 16 nucleotides agree with TRBD2. J lost 5 bases, V lost 3 bases, and 12 bases had no gene match. The CDR3 is made up of 19 amino acids. Germline loops: CDR1 SGDLS, CDR2 YYNGEE. The CDR3 is CASSEGLAGGKILLDTQYF. CDR3 sequence (DNA): TGTGCCAGCAGCGAGGGACTAGCGGGGGGGAAAATCTTATTAGATACGCAGTATTTT.

V usage is TRBV28 and J usage is TRBJ2-7; 7 bases line up with TRBD2. The CDR3 runs to 17 residues. Per germline, CDR1 MDHEN and CDR2 SYDVKM. V gave up 3 bases and J gave up 0 bases; unmatched junction bases: 11. CDR3 protein: CASSFRLADESSYEQYF. In nucleotides, the CDR3 is TGTGCCAGCAGTTTCCGCCTAGCGGACGAAAGCTCCTACGAGCAGTACTTC. The variable domain in full, completed from reference TRBV28 and TRBJ2-7, reads DVKVTQSSRYLVKRTGEKVFLECVQDMDHENMFWYRQDPGLGLRLIYFSYDVKMKEKGDIPEGYSVSREKKERFSLILESASTNQTSMYLCASSFRLADESSYEQYFGPGTRLTVT.

This rearrangement joins TRBV10-3 to TRBJ2-1; TRBD2 matches at 14 bases. The length of the CDR3 is 18 residues. The J segment lost 4 bases and the V segment lost 4 bases, leaving 9 bases of the junction unmatched. From germline, CDR1 is ENHRY and CDR2 SYGVKD. The CDR3 protein is CAISAPGLAGERYNEQFF. CDR3 nucleotides: TGTGCCATCAGTGCTCCGGGACTAGCGGGAGAGAGGTACAATGAGCAGTTCTTC.

The V and J genes are TRBV4-2 and TRBJ2-3; weak D call: TRBD1 (6 bases). Trimming took off 3 bases at V and 0 bases at J, with 16 bases between the two ends. The CDR3 contains 17 residues. Per germline, CDR1 LGHNA and CDR2 YNFKEQ. CDR3 protein: CASSQGLGGTSTDTQYF. The CDR3 region has the DNA TGTGCCAGCAGCCAGGGTTTAGGGGGTACTAGCACAGATACGCAGTATTTT.

This chain links TRBV5-5 with TRBJ2-3; 7 bases match TRBD2. V trimming: 4 bases; J trimming: 0 bases; junction bases outside the gene matches: 11. The CDR3 length is 17 residues. CDR1 SGHKS and CDR2 YYEKEE come from the germline V gene (reference sequence). DNA for the CDR3: TGTGCCAGCAGCAGCCGGACTAGGGCCCTGAGCACAGATACGCAGTATTTT. This sequence encodes CASSSRTRALSTDTQYF. Full variable domain (remainder filled in from reference TRBV5-5 and TRBJ2-3): DAGVTQSPTHLIKTRGQQVTLRCSPISGHKSVSWYQQVLGQGPQFIFQYYEKEERGRGNFPDRFSARQFPNYSSELNVNALLLGDSALYLCASSSRTRALSTDTQYFGPGTRLTVL.

The chain employs TRBV4-2 and TRBJ1-6, with TRBD1 as a possible D gene (6 bases). With 7 bases removed from V and 1 base from J, the gap between germline ends came to 17 bases. Per germline, CDR1 LGHNA and CDR2 YNFKEQ. The CDR3 has 17 residues. The CDR3 DNA reads as TGTGCCAGCAAGACAGGTGCGAGTCGGTCCTATAATTCACCCCTCCACTTT. Translated: CASKTGASRSYNSPLHF.

The genes are TRBV28 and TRBJ1-2, with TRBD1 identical over 9 bases. CDR1 and CDR2 (germline): MDHEN, SYDVKM. The length of the CDR3 is 14 residues. Unmatched junction bases numbered 4, after V lost 6 bases and J lost 2 bases. This chain's CDR3 is CASRTGGENYGYTF. DNA of the CDR3: TGTGCCAGCAGAACAGGGGGCGAAAACTATGGCTACACCTTC.

V and J are TRBV28 and TRBJ2-6; 10 bases line up with TRBD2. Germline V lookup: CDR1 MDHEN, CDR2 SYDVKM. The CDR3 has 18 residues. The J segment lost 3 bases and the V segment lost 3 bases, leaving 8 bases of the junction unmatched. The CDR3 loop is CASSFLASGRSGANVLTF. For the CDR3, the DNA is TGTGCCAGCAGTTTTTTAGCTAGCGGGAGAAGTGGGGCCAACGTCCTGACTTTC.

The V call is TRBV13, the J call TRBJ2-3; 8 bases match TRBD2. In germline, CDR1 is PRHDT, CDR2 FYEKMQ (reference sequence). There are 16 residues in the CDR3. The V and J ends lost 5 bases and 0 bases, in that order; junction bases with no gene match: 7. This CDR3 is CASSPSGSDSTDTQYF. The CDR3, as DNA: TGTGCCAGCAGCCCCAGCGGGAGTGATAGCACAGATACGCAGTATTTT.

V and J are TRBV10-1 and TRBJ2-7, with D unclear. The CDR3 length is 12 residues. Per germline, CDR1 WNHNN and CDR2 SYGVQD (reference sequence). Trimming left V 7 bases short and J 3 bases short, with 10 bases between. The CDR3: CASTRFLYEQYF. CDR3 bases: TGCGCCAGCACCCGTTTTCTCTACGAGCAGTACTTC.

About this clone itself: Different DNA sequences within this sample yield the same CDR3. V is TRBV18 and J is TRBJ1-5; 9 bases line up with TRBD1. The V gene end was trimmed by 3 bases and the J gene end by 4 bases; junction bases not matched to a gene: 1. This CDR3 has 14 amino acids. Germline V gives CDR1 KGHSH, CDR2 LQKENI. This chain's CDR3 is CASSPGTGNQPQHF. In DNA, the CDR3 is TGTGCCAGCTCACCCGGGACAGGGAATCAGCCCCAGCATTTT.

V usage is TRBV6-5 and J usage is TRBJ1-2; 8 nucleotides agree with TRBD1. There are 12 residues in the CDR3. Germline CDR1 and CDR2: MNHEY and SVGAGI. J lost 8 bases, V lost 8 bases, and 7 bases had no gene match. Here the CDR3 reads CASFQGAFGYTF. CDR3 in DNA: TGTGCCAGCTTTCAGGGGGCGTTCGGCTACACCTTC.

V is TRBV7-8 and J is TRBJ1-5; D remains unclear. Trimming removed 4 bases at V and 0 bases at J, with 10 bases between. The CDR3 is made up of 15 amino acids. The germline gives CDR1 SGHVS, CDR2 FQNEAQ. Here the CDR3 reads CASSSGGDSNQPQHF. CDR3 nucleotide sequence: TGTGCCAGCAGCTCGGGTGGCGATAGCAATCAGCCCCAGCATTTT. Drawing the rest from reference TRBV7-8 and TRBJ1-5, the complete variable domain is GAGVSQSPRYKVAKRGQDVALRCDPISGHVSLFWYQQALGQGPEFLTYFQNEAQLDKSGLPSDRFFAERPEGSVSTLKIQRTQQEDSAVYLCASSSGGDSNQPQHFGDGTRLSIL.

In this sample, this clone turned up once. The chain recombines TRBV2 with TRBJ1-2, with 8 bases lining up with TRBD1. Trimming cost V 7 bases and J 4 bases; bases outside gene matches: 11. The CDR3 is made up of 15 amino acids. The V gene's germline CDR1 is SNHLY and CDR2 FYNNEI. CDR3 DNA: TGTGCCAGCAAACCCGAGACAGGGGTGGGCTATGGCTACACCTTC. Amino acid sequence: CASKPETGVGYGYTF. Together with reference TRBV2 and TRBJ1-2, the CDR3 gives the full variable domain: EPEVTQTPSHQVTQMGQEVILRCVPISNHLYFYWYRQILGQKVEFLVSFYNNEISEKSEIFDDQFSVERPDGSNFTLKIRSTKLEDSAMYFCASKPETGVGYGYTFGSGTRLTVV.

This chain uses TRBV4-1 with TRBJ2-1; TRBD2 aligns across 12 bases. V was pared by 4 bases and J by 0 bases, with 7 bases of the junction left unmatched. Looked up from germline, CDR1 is MGHRA and CDR2 is YSYEKL. This CDR3 contains 18 residues. Here the CDR3 DNA reads TGCGCCAGCAGCCCGACTAGCGGGGGCCTAAGCTCCTACAATGAGCAGTTCTTC. Encoded protein: CASSPTSGGLSSYNEQFF.

This rearrangement joins TRBV19 to TRBJ2-2, with 8 bases that match TRBD1. The germline gives CDR1 LNHDA, CDR2 SQIVND (reference sequence). The CDR3 is 17 residues long. Trimming at V came to 2 bases and at J to 2 bases, leaving 7 bases not matched to a gene. CDR3 in DNA: TGTGCCAGTAGTATATTAGGGCAGGGGGCTAACACCGGGGAGCTGTTTTTT. The encoded protein is CASSILGQGANTGELFF.

This clone was seen more than once but under ten times. The V gene is TRBV28, the J gene TRBJ2-2, with TRBD1 matching 9 bases. Germline CDR1 MDHEN, CDR2 SYDVKM. Trimming removed 8 bases from V and 7 bases from J; junction bases left unmatched: 5. The CDR3 has 13 residues. Here the CDR3 DNA reads TGTGCCAGCGGACAGGGGAAGGGCGGGGAGCTGTTTTTT. Residues: CASGQGKGGELFF.

CDR3 residues: CASSRRLAGEGTDTQYF. CDR3 nucleotides: TGCGCCAGCAGTAGGAGACTAGCGGGAGAAGGCACAGATACGCAGTATTTT. The chain couples TRBV4-3 to TRBJ2-3, with TRBD2 identical over 12 bases. V was clipped by 6 bases and J by 1 base; unmatched bases: 8. From germline, CDR1 is LGHNA and CDR2 YSLEER. The CDR3 contains 17 residues.

The V gene is TRBV4-3, the J gene TRBJ1-4; 8 bases are shared with TRBD1. The length of the CDR3 is 15 residues. The V gene's germline CDR1 is LGHNA and CDR2 YSLEER. Unmatched junction bases numbered 2, after V lost 1 base and J lost 4 bases. The chain's CDR3 is CASSQGGQGNEKLFF. The CDR3 nucleotides read TGCGCCAGCAGCCAAGGAGGACAGGGTAATGAAAAACTGTTTTTT.

The chain employs TRBV2 and TRBJ1-1, with 7 bases matching TRBD1. With V trimmed by 6 bases and J by 6 bases, 10 bases remained unmatched. The CDR3 contains 14 residues. Germline lookup yields CDR1 SNHLY and CDR2 FYNNEI. CDR3 amino acids: CASSSQGLRAEAFF. CDR3 coding DNA: TGTGCCAGCAGCTCACAGGGGCTTAGAGCTGAAGCTTTCTTT.